Below, 5 T cell receptor beta chains from the same sample are listed, as sequenced in a study of PD-1 blockade in classical Hodgkin lymphoma. Time point defined: newly diagnosed, previously untreated cHL patient sample. Researchers report purifying CD4+ T cells from thawed PBMCs by magnetic negative selection. Method: immunoSEQ multiplex PCR; TCRdb's copy keeps in-frame clones and lacks some. This table holds about 3,300 clones, 84% found once. Material: CD4+ T cells from blood. The receptors were gathered from a human donor with classical Hodgkin lymphoma.

This rearrangement joins TRBV18 to TRBJ2-6; D remains unclear. Trimming pared 4 bases from V and 0 bases from J, leaving 4 bases between. This CDR3 is 14 amino acids long. In germline, CDR1 is KGHSH, CDR2 LQKENI. The CDR3 DNA is TGTGCCAGCTCACGTGACTCTGGGGCCAACGTCCTGACTTTC. Translation: CASSRDSGANVLTF.

The rearrangement links TRBV2 to TRBJ2-7; 8 positions match TRBD2. Germline loops: CDR1 SNHLY, CDR2 FYNNEI. This CDR3 has 14 amino acids. With 5 bases clipped from V and 0 bases from J, the junction kept 3 bases outside the gene matches. CDR3 residues: CASSILADSYEQYF. The CDR3, as DNA: TGTGCCAGCAGTATACTAGCGGACTCCTACGAGCAGTACTTC.

J is TRBJ2-1 and V is TRBV5-8; TRBD2 might be the D (6 bases). Trimming stripped 3 bases from V and 6 bases from J, with 13 bases between. The CDR3 spans 14 residues. Germline CDR1 reads SGHTS; CDR2 reads YDEGEE. The CDR3 coding sequence is TGTGCCAGCAGCTGGGGGGACTTCGCCAATGAGCAGTTCTTC. Protein sequence: CASSWGDFANEQFF.

The rearrangement links TRBV19 to TRBJ1-1; a possible D gene is TRBD1 (5 bases). The germline V gene encodes CDR1 LNHDA and CDR2 SQIVND (reference sequence). Trimming removed 5 bases at V and 3 bases at J, with 13 bases between. The CDR3 length is 14 residues. CDR3: CASSPGAGDTEAFF. DNA of the CDR3: TGTGCCAGTAGTCCCGGGGCCGGGGACACTGAAGCTTTCTTT.

The chain combines TRBV6-6 with TRBJ1-4; D remains unclear. The CDR3 runs to 13 residues. V gave up 0 bases and J gave up 8 bases, with 7 bases separating them. Germline CDR1 reads MNHNY; CDR2 reads SVGAGI (reference sequence). CDR3: CASSYSLREKLFF. DNA for the CDR3: TGTGCCAGCAGTTACTCGTTGAGGGAAAAACTGTTTTTT.